This TCR beta chain was recorded in a study of T-cell reconstitution after alpha-beta-depleted transplantation in children. Points from the study as a whole: The authors attributed T-cell counts and diversity one year after transplant mostly to newly produced T cells.

The germline CDR1 and CDR2 sequences are SGHRS and YFSETQ. V dropped 0 bases and J dropped 6 bases, with 25 bases sitting between them. CDR3 length: 19 residues. Unique molecular identifiers tagged the TCRbeta library. TCRdb re-called the PCR reads through MiXCR, storing one row per CDR3 protein. The sample shows more than 300,000 distinct CDR3 sequences, about 16% of them seen only once. This clonotype was counted at least ten times. What it binds is not known. This clonotype was sampled from a male patient aged 2 to 10 who had a stem cell transplant for acute lymphoblastic leukemia, so the T cells may come from the graft donor. V gene TRBV5-1 combines with J gene TRBJ2-1, with a possible D match to TRBD2 (6 bases). Here the sequenced sample was PBMCs, mostly from graft donor cells, taken 360 days after TCRalphabeta/CD19-depleted stem cell transplant. Here the CDR3 reads CASSLVTADRRLVGNEQFF. CDR3 DNA: TGCGCCAGCAGCTTGGTGACAGCCGACCGGAGACTAGTAGGCAATGAGCAGTTCTTC.